This paragraph covers one TCR beta chain sequence. Its binding antigen is unknown. Base qualities are not recorded, but no much larger clone differs from it by a single base. This entry belongs to a study of siplizumab effects on memory and regulatory T cells (dated by TCRdb to between 2017 and 2020). Notes on the research overall: The study examined how the anti-CD2 antibody siplizumab affects alloreactive T-cell subsets in allogeneic mixed lymphocyte reactions built from human PBMCs. Here is what the overall study found, with its caveats: Siplizumab significantly reduced the cumulative frequency of alloreactive sequences traceable to unstimulated CD4+ memory T cells. Because sequences at frequencies below about 10^-5 were poorly captured, only a minor fraction of alloreactive clones could be mapped back to unstimulated subsets. Among mappable alloreactive CD4+ clones, the Treg-derived fraction averaged approximately 63% with siplizumab versus 25% to 30% in control reactions. Whether proliferating Tregs from siplizumab cultures actually had suppressive function was not functionally confirmed. For roughly 80-95% of proliferating CD4+ or CD8+ clones, no naive or memory phenotype could be assigned. Greater diversity appeared to be present in unstimulated naive T cells than in memory T cells, and a substantial contribution to the alloresponse seemed to be made by naive cells.

The library came from the immunoSEQ multiplex PCR assay. Around 10^5 TCR templates per sample were assayed by the deep sequencing platform. Genomic DNA extracted from sorted T cells was the material used for TCRbeta CDR3 sequencing. On the study's bioinformatics: Clonal analysis of TCRbeta CDR3 data was done in the R programming language. Alloreactive CD4+ and CD8+ clones were defined by comparing unstimulated samples with post-reaction CFSE-low samples. Regulatory or non-regulatory origin was assigned to alloreactive CD4+ clones by matching of sequences to sorted unstimulated Treg and non-Treg repertoires. The clones in this table, taken by TCRdb from immuneACCESS, are in-frame only. Not every clone is retained; where verified, under half of the shortfall comes from an unresolved V gene, and the cause of the rest is unknown. The V and J calls and the clone size are those of that table, but D and trimming were determined from the DNA. The sample table shows approximately 75,000 clones, and 93% are seen once. About 4.5% of the sample goes to the ten largest clones.

The CDR3 measures 12 amino acids from cysteine to phenylalanine. The retained sequence is limited to the CDR3, 36 bases, with the frame set at the first base. Trimmed from V: 7 bases; trimmed from J: 7 bases; junction bases lacking a gene match: 3. The germline V gene provides CDR1 MGHDK and CDR2 SYGVNS. Sorted unstimulated T cells, along with proliferating T cells recovered from mixed lymphocyte reactions, underwent TCRbeta CDR3 sequencing. Fresh whole blood from fewer than twelve HLA-typed healthy donors was used to isolate PBMCs. The receptor chain draws on TRBV25-1 and TRBJ1-4, and TRBD1 aligns with 7 junction nucleotides. The sample taken for sequencing was CD8+ T cells sorted from blood. The TCR was taken from a human donor in good health. Here the CDR3 is given as CASTSGGEKLFF. The sequence in DNA is TGTGCCAGCACCTCAGGGGGTGAAAAACTGTTTTTT.